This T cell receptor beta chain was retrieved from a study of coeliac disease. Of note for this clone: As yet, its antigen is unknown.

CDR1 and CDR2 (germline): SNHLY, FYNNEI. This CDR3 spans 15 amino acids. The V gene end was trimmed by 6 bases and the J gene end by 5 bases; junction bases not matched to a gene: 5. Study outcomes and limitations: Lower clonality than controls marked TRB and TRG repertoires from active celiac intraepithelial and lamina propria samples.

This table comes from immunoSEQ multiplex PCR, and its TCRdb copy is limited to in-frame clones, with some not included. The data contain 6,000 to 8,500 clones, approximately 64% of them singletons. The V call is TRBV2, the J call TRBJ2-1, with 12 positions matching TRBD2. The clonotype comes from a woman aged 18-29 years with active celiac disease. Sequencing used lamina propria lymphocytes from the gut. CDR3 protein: CASSETSGGNNEQFF. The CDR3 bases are TGTGCCAGCAGCGAAACTAGCGGGGGGAACAATGAGCAGTTCTTC.